This TCR beta chain was sequenced during a study of blood T cell repertoires in COVID-19. As for the study in general: Sites across the United States, Italy and Spain contributed samples from acute and convalescent COVID-19. PBMCs, B-cell-depleted T cells, or T cells were the source of the cDNA or gDNA that made up the material.

This CDR3 has 16 residues. Germline V CDR1 and CDR2: LNHNV, YYDKDF (reference sequence). V gave up 0 bases and J gave up 9 bases, with 15 bases separating them. Per the original methods: The authors estimated nucleated cell counts from reference gene primer amplification. The method was immunoSEQ multiplex PCR; TCRdb's version includes in-frame clones alone and lacks a portion of them. V, J and clone size are those of that table, while D and trimming were read from the DNA. The repertoire holds under 50,000 clones, about 89% seen once, with around 15% in the top ten. The sequence derives from a man aged 70-80 years with active COVID-19. Sequenced: peripheral blood. The gene calls are TRBV15 and TRBJ1-6; D perhaps matches TRBD1 (6 bases). The CDR3 loop is CATSRDQAGAVSPLHF. Here the CDR3 DNA reads TGTGCCACCAGCAGAGATCAGGCAGGGGCTGTTTCACCCCTCCACTTT.